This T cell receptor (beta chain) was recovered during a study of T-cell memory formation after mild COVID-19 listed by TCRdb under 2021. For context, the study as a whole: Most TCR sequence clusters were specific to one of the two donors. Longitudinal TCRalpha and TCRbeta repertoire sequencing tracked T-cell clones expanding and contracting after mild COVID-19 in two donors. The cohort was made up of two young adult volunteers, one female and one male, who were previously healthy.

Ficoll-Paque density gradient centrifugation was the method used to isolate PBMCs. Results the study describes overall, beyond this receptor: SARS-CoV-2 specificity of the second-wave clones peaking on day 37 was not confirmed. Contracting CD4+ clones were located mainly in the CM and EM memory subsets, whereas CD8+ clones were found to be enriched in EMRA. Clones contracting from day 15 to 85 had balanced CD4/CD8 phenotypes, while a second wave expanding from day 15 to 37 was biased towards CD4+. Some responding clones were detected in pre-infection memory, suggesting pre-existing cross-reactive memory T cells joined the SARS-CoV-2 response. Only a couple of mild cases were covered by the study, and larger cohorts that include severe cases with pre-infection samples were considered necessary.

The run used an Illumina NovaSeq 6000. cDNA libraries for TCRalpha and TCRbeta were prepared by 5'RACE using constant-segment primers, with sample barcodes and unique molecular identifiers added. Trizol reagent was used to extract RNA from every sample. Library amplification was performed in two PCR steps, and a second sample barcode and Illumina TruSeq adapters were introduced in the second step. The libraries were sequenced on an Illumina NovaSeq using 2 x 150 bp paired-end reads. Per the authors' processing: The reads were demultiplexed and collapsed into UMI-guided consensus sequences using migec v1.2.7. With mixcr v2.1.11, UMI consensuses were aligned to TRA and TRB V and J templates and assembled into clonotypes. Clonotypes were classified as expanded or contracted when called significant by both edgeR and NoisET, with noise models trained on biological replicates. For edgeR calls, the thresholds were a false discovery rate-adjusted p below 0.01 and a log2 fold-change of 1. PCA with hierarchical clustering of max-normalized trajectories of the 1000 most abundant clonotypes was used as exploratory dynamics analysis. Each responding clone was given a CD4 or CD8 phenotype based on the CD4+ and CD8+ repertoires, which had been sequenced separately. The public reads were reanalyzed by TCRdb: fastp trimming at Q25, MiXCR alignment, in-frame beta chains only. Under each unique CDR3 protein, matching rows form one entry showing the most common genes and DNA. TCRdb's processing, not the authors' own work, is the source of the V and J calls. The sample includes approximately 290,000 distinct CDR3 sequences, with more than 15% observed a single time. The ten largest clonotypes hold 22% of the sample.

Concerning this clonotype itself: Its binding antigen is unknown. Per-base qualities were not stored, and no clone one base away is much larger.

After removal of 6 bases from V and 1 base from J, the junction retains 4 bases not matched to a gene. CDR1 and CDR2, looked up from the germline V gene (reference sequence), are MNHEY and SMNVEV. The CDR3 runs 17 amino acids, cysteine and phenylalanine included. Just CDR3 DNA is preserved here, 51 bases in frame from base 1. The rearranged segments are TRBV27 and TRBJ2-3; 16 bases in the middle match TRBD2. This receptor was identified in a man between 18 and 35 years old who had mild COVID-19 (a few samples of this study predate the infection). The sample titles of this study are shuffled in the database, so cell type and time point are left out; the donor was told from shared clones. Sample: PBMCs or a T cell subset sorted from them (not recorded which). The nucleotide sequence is TGTGCCAGCAGGGGGACTAGCGGGGGGGGCGGCACAGATACGCAGTATTTT. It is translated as CASRGTSGGGGTDTQYF.